Only one count was recorded for the clone carrying this TCR beta chain. These data originate in a study of blood T cell repertoires in COVID-19. Profiled with immunoSEQ multiplex PCR; TCRdb holds only in-frame clones, not every one. Of 650,000 to 800,000 clones listed, 90% are singletons. Germline CDR1 reads SGHDN; CDR2 reads FVKESK. This CDR3 has 13 amino acids. Trimming left V 1 base short and J 12 bases short, with 16 bases between. This chain connects TRBV14 to TRBJ2-7, with D tentatively TRBD1 (5 bases). This clonotype was sampled from a woman younger than 30 with acute or convalescent COVID-19. The sequencing sample was made of peripheral blood. CDR3 amino acids: CASSQAGHFSVYF. CDR3 in DNA: TGTGCCAGCAGCCAAGCTGGACATTTTAGTGTGTACTTC.